Detailed here is one TCR beta chain. Allocation to cohorts depended on clinical history reported by the participants. The sample is drawn from a study of blood T cell repertoires in COVID-19. The wider study: In Cohort 3, a recovered donor had either two negative PCRs, clearance, or symptom resolution. The analysed material was cDNA or gDNA that came from T cells, B-cell-depleted T cells, or PBMCs.

J lost 2 bases, V lost 6 bases, and 5 bases had no gene match. The CDR3 totals 14 residues. CDR1 and CDR2 (germline): SNHLY, FYNNEI. Original methodology: Reference gene primer amplification in the assay estimated nucleated cell counts. The assay was immunoSEQ multiplex PCR, and TCRdb's table has in-frame clones only and misses some. V and J calls and clone size follow that table, whereas D and trimming were derived from the DNA. The repertoire holds about 200,000 clones, with approximately 86% as singletons. The sequencing input was PBMCs or T cells enriched from blood (not recorded which). The TCR was taken from a woman aged 40-49 years in a cohort exposed to, infected with or recovered from COVID-19 (not recorded which). The V gene is TRBV2, the J gene TRBJ2-5; TRBD1 aligns across 8 bases. CDR3 region: CASRTGQGQETQYF. The CDR3 nucleotides are TGTGCCAGCAGGACCGGACAGGGACAAGAGACCCAGTACTTC.